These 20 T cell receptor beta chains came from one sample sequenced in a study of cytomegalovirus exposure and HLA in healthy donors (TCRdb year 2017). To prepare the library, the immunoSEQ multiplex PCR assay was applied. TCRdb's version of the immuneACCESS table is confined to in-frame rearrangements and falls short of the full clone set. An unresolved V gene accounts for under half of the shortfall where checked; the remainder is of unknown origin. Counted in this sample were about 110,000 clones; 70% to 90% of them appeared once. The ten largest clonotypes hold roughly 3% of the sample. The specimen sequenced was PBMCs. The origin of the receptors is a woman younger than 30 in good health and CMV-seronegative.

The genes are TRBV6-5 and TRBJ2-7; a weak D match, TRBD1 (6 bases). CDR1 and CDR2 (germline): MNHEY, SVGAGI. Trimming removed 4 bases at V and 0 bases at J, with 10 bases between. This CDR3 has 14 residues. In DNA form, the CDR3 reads TGTGCCAGCAGTTCGAGGGACAACTCCTACGAGCAGTACTTC. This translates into CASSSRDNSYEQYF.

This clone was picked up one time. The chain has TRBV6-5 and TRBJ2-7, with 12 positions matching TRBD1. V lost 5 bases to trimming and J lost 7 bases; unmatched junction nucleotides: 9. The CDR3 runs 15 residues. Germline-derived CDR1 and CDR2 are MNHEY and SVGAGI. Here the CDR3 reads CASSLSGTGGGEQYF. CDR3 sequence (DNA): TGTGCCAGCAGTCTCTCCGGGACAGGGGGCGGAGAGCAGTACTTC.

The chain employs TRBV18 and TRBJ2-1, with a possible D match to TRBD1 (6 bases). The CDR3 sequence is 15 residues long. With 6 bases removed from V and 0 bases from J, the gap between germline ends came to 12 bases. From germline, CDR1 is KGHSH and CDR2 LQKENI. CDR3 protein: CASSHLDSSYNEQFF. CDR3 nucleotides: TGTGCCAGCTCCCACCTGGACAGCTCCTACAATGAGCAGTTCTTC.

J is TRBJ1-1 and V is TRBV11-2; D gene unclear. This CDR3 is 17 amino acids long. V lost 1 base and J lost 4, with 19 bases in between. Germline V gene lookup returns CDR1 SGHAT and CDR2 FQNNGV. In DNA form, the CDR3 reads TGTGCCAGCAGCTTAGCCGCGGTATTAACGGTAGGCACTGAAGCTTTCTTT. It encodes CASSLAAVLTVGTEAFF.

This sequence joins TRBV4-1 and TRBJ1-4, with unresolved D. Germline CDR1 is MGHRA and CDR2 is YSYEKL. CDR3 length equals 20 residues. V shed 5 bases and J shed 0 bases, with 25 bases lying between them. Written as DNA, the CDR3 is TGCGCCAGCAGCTCACATAACGGGGTCTCCTGGGAGGCAACTAATGAAAAACTGTTTTTT. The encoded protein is CASSSHNGVSWEATNEKLFF.

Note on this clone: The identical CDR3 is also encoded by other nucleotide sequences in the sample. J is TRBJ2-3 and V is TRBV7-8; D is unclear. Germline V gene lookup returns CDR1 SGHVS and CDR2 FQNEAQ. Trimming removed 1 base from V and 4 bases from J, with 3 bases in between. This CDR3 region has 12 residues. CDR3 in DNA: TGTGCCAGCAGCTTAGGGCCAGATACGCAGTATTTT. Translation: CASSLGPDTQYF. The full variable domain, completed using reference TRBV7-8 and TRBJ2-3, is GAGVSQSPRYKVAKRGQDVALRCDPISGHVSLFWYQQALGQGPEFLTYFQNEAQLDKSGLPSDRFFAERPEGSVSTLKIQRTQQEDSAVYLCASSLGPDTQYFGPGTRLTVL.

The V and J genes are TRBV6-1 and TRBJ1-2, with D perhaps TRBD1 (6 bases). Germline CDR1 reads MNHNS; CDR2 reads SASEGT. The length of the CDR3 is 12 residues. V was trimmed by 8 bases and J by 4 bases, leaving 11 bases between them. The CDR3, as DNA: TGTGCCAGCTACAGGGCGGGCTATGGCTACACCTTC. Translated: CASYRAGYGYTF.

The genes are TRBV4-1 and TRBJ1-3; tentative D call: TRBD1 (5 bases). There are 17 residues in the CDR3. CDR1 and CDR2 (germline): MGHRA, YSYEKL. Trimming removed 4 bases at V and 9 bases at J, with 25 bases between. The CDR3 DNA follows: TGCGCCAGCAGCCGGACCTCAGGGAAAGGGGCCCAGGGCACCATATATTTT. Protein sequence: CASSRTSGKGAQGTIYF.

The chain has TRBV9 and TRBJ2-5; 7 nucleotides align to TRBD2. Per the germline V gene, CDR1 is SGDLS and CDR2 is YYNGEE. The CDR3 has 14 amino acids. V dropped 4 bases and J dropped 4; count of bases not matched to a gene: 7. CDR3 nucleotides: TGTGCCAGCAGCCAAGGGGAGGGTTTAGAGACCCAGTACTTC. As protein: CASSQGEGLETQYF.

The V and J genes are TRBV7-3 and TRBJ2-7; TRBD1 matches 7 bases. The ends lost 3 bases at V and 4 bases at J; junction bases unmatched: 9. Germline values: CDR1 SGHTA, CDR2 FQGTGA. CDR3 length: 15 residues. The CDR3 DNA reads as TGTGCCAGCAGCTTCCAACAGGGGTCCCCTTACGAGCAGTACTTC. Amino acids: CASSFQQGSPYEQYF. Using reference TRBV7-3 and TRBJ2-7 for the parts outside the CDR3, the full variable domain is GAGVSQTPSNKVTEKGKYVELRCDPISGHTALYWYRQSLGQGPEFLIYFQGTGAADDSGLPNDRFFAVRPEGSVSTLKIQRTERGDSAVYLCASSFQQGSPYEQYFGPGTRLTVT.

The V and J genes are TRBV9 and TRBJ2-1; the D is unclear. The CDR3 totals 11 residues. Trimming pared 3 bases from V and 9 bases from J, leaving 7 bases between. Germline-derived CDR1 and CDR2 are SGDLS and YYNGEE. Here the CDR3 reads CASSGELEQFF. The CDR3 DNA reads TGTGCCAGCAGCGGTGAGCTTGAGCAGTTCTTC. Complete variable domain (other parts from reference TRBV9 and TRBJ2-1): DSGVTQTPKHLITATGQRVTLRCSPRSGDLSVYWYQQSLDQGLQFLIQYYNGEERAKGNILERFSAQQFPDLHSELNLSSLELGDSALYFCASSGELEQFFGPGTRLTVL.

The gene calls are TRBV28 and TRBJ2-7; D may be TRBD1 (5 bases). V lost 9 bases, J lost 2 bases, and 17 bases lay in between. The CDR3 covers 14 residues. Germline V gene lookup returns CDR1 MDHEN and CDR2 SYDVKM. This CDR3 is CASITSDRTYEQYF. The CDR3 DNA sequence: TGTGCCAGTATCACCTCCGACAGAACCTACGAGCAGTACTTC.

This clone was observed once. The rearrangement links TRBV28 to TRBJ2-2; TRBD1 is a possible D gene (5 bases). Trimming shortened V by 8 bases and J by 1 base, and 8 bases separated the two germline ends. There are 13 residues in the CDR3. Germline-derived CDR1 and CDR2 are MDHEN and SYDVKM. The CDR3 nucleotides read TGTGCCAGCGAAGACAGGAACACCGGGGAGCTGTTTTTT. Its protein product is CASEDRNTGELFF.

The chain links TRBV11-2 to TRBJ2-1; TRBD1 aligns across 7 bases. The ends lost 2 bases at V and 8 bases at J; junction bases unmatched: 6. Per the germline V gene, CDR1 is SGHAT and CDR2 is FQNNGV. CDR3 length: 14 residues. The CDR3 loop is CASSLSAGGYEQFF. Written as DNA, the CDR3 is TGTGCCAGCAGCTTAAGCGCAGGGGGTTATGAGCAGTTCTTC.

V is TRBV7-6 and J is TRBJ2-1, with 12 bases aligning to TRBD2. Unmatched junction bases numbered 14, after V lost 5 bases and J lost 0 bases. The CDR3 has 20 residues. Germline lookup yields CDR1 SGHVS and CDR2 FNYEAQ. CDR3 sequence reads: CASSPSPLAGGYSSYNEQFF. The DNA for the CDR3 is TGTGCCAGCAGCCCCAGCCCACTAGCGGGGGGCTACAGCTCCTACAATGAGCAGTTCTTC.

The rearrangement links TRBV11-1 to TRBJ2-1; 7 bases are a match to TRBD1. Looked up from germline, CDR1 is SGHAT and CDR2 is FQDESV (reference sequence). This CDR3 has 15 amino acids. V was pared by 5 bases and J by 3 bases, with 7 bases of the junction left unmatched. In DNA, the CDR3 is TGTGCCAGCAGCCTACAACAGGGGAACTACAATGAGCAGTTCTTC. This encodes CASSLQQGNYNEQFF. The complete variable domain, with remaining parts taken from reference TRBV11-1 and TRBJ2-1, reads EAEVAQSPRYKITEKSQAVAFWCDPISGHATLYWYRQILGQGPELLVQFQDESVVDDSQLPKDRFSAERLKGVDSTLKIQPAELGDSAMYLCASSLQQGNYNEQFFGPGTRLTVL.

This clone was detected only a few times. For the CDR3, the DNA is TGTGCCAGCAGCTCGCCGAGTAGCGGGGGTCCCTACGAGCAGTACTTC. Translated, it gives CASSSPSSGGPYEQYF. V is TRBV7-9 and J is TRBJ2-7, with 9 bases lining up with TRBD2. This CDR3 is 16 amino acids long. Germline-derived CDR1 and CDR2 are SEHNR and FQNEAQ (reference sequence). J lost 2 bases, V lost 4 bases, and 9 bases had no gene match.

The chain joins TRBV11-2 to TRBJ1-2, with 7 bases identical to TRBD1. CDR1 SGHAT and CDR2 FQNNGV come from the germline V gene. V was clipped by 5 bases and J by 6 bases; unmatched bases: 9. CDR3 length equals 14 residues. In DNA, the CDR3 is TGTGCCAGCAGCGTAAGACAGGGATCCAATGGCTACACCTTC. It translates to CASSVRQGSNGYTF.

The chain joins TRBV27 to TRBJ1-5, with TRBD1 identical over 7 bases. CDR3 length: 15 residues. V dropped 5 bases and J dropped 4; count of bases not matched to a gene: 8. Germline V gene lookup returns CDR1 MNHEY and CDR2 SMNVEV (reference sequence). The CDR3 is CASSNGDRLNQPQHF. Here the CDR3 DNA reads TGTGCCAGCAGTAACGGGGACAGACTAAATCAGCCCCAGCATTTT.

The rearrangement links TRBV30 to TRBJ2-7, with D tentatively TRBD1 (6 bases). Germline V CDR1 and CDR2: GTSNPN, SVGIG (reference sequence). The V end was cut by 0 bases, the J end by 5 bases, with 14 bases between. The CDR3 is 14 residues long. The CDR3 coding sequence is TGTGCCTGGAGTGTAGGGCAGGGGCGGAACGAGCAGTACTTC. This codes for CAWSVGQGRNEQYF.